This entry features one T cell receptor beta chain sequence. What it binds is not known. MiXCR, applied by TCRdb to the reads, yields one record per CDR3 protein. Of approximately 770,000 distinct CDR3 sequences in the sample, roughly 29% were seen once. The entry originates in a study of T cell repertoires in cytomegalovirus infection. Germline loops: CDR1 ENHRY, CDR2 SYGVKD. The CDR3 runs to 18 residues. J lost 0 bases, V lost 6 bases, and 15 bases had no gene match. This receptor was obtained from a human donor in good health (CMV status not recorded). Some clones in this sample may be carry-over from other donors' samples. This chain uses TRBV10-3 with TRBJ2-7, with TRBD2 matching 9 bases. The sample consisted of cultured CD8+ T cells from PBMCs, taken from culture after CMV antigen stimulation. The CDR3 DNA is TGTGCCATCAGCCCCGGGACTAGCAACCCGTCACCCTCCTACGAGCAGTACTTC. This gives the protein CAISPGTSNPSPSYEQYF.